The clone carrying this T cell receptor (beta chain) was counted ten times or more. The antigen remains unidentified. The method for making cDNA was 5'RACE, and it used 10-nucleotide random UMIs. TCRdb re-analysed the 5' RACE reads in MiXCR, keeping a single row per CDR3 protein. The table shows about 45,000 distinct CDR3 sequences, with approximately 13% occurring only once. Time point denoted: longitudinal time-point 3. This record belongs to a study of neurological immune-mediated disorders. The length of the CDR3 is 15 residues. CDR1 and CDR2 from the germline V gene are SGHTA and FQGTGA. Trimming removed 7 bases at V and 3 bases at J, with 18 bases between. Study-level results: HTLV-1-associated myelopathy had the most TCR clonal expansion, while multiple sclerosis had the least, a level that fell below healthy controls.

The sequence was obtained from a man aged 25-45 years in good health. The specimen sequenced was PBMCs. The chain couples TRBV7-3 to TRBJ2-5, with no clear D. The CDR3 region is CASILSQNFKETQYF. CDR3 nucleotide sequence: TGTGCCAGCATTCTAAGCCAAAATTTTAAAGAGACCCAGTACTTC.